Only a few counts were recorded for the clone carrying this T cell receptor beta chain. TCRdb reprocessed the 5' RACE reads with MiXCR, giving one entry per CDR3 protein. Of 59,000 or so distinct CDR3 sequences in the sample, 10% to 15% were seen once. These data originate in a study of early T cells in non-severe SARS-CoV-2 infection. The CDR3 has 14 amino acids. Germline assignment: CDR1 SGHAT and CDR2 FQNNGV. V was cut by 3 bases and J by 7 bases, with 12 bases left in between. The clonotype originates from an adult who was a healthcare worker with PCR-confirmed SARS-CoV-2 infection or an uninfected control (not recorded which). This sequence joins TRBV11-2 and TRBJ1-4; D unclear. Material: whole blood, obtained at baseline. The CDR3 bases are TGTGCCAGCAGCTTCAAACCGTATGGTGAAAAACTGTTTTTT. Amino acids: CASSFKPYGEKLFF.